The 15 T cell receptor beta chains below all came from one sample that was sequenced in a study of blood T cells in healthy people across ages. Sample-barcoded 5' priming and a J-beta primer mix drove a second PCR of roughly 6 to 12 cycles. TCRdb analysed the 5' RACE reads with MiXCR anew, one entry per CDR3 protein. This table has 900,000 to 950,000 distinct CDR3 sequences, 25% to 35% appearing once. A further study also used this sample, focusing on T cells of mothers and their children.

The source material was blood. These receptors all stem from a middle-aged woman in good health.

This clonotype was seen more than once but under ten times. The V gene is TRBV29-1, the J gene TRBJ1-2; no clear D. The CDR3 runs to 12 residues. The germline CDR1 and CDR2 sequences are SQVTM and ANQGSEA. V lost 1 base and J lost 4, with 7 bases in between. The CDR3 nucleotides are TGCAGCGTTGAAGCATCGGTCTATGGCTACACCTTC. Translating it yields CSVEASVYGYTF.

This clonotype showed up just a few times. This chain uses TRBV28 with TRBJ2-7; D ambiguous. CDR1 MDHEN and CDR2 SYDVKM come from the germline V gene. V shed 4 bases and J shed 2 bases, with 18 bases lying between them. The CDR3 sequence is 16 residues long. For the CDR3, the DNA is TGTGCCAGCAGTTCCTACGCCCGACCGCCCCCCTACGAGCAGTACTTC. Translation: CASSSYARPPPYEQYF.

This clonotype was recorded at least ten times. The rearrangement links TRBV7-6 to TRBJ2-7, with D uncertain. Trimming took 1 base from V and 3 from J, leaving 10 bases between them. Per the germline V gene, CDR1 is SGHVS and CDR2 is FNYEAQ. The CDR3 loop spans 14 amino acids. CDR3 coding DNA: TGTGCCAGCAGCTTAGATCTCCGAGACTACGAGCAGTACTTC. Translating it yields CASSLDLRDYEQYF.

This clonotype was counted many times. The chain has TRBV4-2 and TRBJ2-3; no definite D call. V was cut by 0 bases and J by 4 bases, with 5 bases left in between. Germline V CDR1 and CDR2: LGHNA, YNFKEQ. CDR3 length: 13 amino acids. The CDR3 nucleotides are TGTGCCAGCAGCCAAGATGGGTCAGATACGCAGTATTTT. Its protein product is CASSQDGSDTQYF.

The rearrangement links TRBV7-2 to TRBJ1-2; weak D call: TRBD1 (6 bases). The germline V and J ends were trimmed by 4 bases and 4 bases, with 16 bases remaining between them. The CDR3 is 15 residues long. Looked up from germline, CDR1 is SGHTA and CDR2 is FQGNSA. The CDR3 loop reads CASSSGRGSLYGYTF. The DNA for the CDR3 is TGTGCCAGCAGCTCCGGGAGGGGGTCCCTCTATGGCTACACCTTC.

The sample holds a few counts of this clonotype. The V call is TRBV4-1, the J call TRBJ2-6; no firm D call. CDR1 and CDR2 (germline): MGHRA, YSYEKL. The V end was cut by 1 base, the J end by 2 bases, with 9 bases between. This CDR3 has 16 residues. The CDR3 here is CASSQVTAAGANVLTF. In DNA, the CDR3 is TGCGCCAGCAGCCAAGTTACCGCGGCTGGGGCCAACGTCCTGACTTTC.

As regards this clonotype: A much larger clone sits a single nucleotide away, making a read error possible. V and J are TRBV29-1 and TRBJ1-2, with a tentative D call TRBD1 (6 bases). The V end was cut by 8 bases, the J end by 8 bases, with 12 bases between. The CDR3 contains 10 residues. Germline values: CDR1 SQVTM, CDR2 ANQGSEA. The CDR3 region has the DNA TGCAGCATGGAACAGGGAGGCTACACCTTC. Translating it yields CSMEQGGYTF.

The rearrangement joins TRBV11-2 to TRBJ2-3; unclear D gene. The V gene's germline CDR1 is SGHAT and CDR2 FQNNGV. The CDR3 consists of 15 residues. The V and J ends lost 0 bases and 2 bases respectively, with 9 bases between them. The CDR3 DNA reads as TGTGCCAGCAGCTTAGAACAGATCAACACAGATACGCAGTATTTT. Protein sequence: CASSLEQINTDTQYF.

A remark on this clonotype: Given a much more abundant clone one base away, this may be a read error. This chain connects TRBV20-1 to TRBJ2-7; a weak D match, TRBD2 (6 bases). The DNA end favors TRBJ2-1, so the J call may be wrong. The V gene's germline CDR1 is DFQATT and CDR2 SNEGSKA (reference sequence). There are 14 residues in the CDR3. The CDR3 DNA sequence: TGCAGTGCTAGAGCCGGAGGGAGCTCCTACGAGCAGTTCTTC. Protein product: CSARAGGSSYEQFF.

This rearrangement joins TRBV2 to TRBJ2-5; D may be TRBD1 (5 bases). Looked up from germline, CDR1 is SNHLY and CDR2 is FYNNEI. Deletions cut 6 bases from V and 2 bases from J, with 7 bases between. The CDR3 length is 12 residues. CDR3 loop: CASRGDQETQYF. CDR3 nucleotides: TGTGCCAGCAGAGGGGATCAAGAGACCCAGTACTTC. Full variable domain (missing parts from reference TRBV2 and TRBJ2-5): EPEVTQTPSHQVTQMGQEVILRCVPISNHLYFYWYRQILGQKVEFLVSFYNNEISEKSEIFDDQFSVERPDGSNFTLKIRSTKLEDSAMYFCASRGDQETQYFGPGTRLLVL.

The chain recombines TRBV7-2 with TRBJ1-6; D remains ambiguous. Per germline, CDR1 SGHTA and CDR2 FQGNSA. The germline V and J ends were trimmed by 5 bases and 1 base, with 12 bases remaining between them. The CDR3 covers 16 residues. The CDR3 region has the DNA TGTGCCAGCAGCCCCCGGCAAGGGTCCTATAATTCACCCCTCCACTTT. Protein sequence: CASSPRQGSYNSPLHF. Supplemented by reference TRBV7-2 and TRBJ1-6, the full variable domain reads GAGVSQSPSNKVTEKGKDVELRCDPISGHTALYWYRQSLGQGLEFLIYFQGNSAPDKSGLPSDRFSAERTGGSVSTLTIQRTQQEDSAVYLCASSPRQGSYNSPLHFGNGTRLTVT.

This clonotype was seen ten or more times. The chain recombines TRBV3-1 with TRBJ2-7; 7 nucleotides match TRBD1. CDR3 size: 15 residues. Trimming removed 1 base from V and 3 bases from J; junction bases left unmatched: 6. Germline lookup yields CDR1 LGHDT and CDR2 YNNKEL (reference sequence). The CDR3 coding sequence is TGTGCCAGCAGCCAAGGAGGCCAGGGGGTCTACGAGCAGTACTTC. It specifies CASSQGGQGVYEQYF.

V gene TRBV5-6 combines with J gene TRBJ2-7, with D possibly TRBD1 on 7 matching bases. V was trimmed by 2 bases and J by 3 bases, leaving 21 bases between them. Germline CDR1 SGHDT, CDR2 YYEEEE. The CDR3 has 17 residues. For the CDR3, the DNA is TGTGCCAGCAGCTTTGACGCGGTCGGGGGACAGAGCTACGAGCAGTACTTC. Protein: CASSFDAVGGQSYEQYF.

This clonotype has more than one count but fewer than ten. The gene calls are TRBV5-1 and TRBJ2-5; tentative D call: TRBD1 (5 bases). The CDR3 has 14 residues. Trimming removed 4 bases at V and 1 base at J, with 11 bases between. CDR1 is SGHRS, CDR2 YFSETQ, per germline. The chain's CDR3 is CASSARTRQETQYF. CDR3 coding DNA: TGCGCCAGCAGCGCAAGGACACGCCAAGAGACCCAGTACTTC.

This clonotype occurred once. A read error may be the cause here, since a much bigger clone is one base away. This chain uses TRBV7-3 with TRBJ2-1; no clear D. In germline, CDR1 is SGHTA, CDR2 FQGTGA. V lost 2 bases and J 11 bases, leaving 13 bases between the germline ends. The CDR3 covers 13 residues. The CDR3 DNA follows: TGTGCCAGCAGCTTATGGTTGTTCCATAAGCAGTTCTTC. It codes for CASSLWLFHKQFF.